This is a list of T cell receptor beta chains from one sample in a study of cytomegalovirus exposure and HLA in healthy donors. The protocol was immunoSEQ multiplex PCR, while the TCRdb copy is restricted to in-frame clones and leaves out a portion. The sample holds 160,000 or so clones, roughly 83% seen once. The material sequenced was PBMCs. These receptors originate from a woman between 18 and 30 years old in good health and CMV-seronegative. CDR3s include the opening cysteine and the closing phenylalanine or tryptophan. A D gene is named only where the DNA matches it firmly. Clone size is given for some rows only: seen once, a few or many times, or a class if the clone is expanded.

clone size	J gene	V gene	D gene	CDR3 protein	CDR3 DNA
-	TRBJ2-3	TRBV4-2	TRBD2	CASSQEWLAGATDTQYF	TGTGCCAGCAGCCAAGAATGGCTAGCGGGGGCCACAGATACGCAGTATTTT
-	TRBJ2-3	TRBV5-4	-	CASSLARGLDTQYF	TGTGCCAGCAGCTTGGCGCGGGGGCTCGATACGCAGTATTTT
-	TRBJ1-1	TRBV7-2	-	CASSFETEAFF	TGTGCCAGCAGCTTCGAGACTGAAGCTTTCTTT
-	TRBJ1-5	TRBV30	-	CAWSQAGYNQPQHF	TGTGCCTGGAGCCAAGCGGGTTACAATCAGCCCCAGCATTTT
-	TRBJ2-2	TRBV7-4	TRBD2	CASSLLADPPGELFF	TGTGCCAGCAGCCTACTAGCGGACCCCCCCGGGGAGCTGTTTTTT
-	TRBJ1-5	TRBV5-4	-	CASSSEGSQPIGPQHF	TGTGCCAGCAGCTCGGAGGGGAGTCAGCCGATAGGGCCCCAGCATTTT
-	TRBJ1-2	TRBV6-1	-	CASSHRDLGAGYTF	TGTGCCAGCAGTCACAGGGATCTAGGGGCGGGCTACACCTTC
-	TRBJ2-7	TRBV6-5	-	CASSYSGGRSYEQYF	TGTGCCAGCAGTTACTCTGGCGGTCGCTCCTACGAGCAGTACTTC
-	TRBJ1-5	TRBV7-8	-	CASSFQWGQPQHF	TGTGCCAGCAGCTTTCAGTGGGGCCAGCCCCAGCATTTT
-	TRBJ1-1	TRBV29-1	-	CSVERGRVNTEAFF	TGCAGCGTCGAGCGGGGGCGTGTGAACACTGAAGCTTTCTTT
-	TRBJ2-7	TRBV29-1	-	CSAGVDYGQYF	TGCAGCGCCGGGGTGGATTACGGGCAGTACTTC
-	TRBJ1-6	TRBV5-6	-	CASSLVRSSYNSPLHF	TGTGCCAGCAGCTTGGTACGGAGCTCCTATAATTCACCCCTCCACTTT
once	TRBJ1-2	TRBV6-5	-	CASSYSTALGGYTF	TGTGCCAGCAGTTACTCGACCGCTCTCGGGGGCTACACCTTC
once	TRBJ2-3	TRBV5-3	-	CARSPQQGQSTDTQYF	TGTGCCAGAAGTCCCCAACAGGGTCAAAGCACAGATACGCAGTATTTT
-	TRBJ2-7	TRBV4-1	TRBD1	CASSHSTGQEFYEQYF	TGCGCCAGCAGCCACTCCACGGGACAGGAGTTCTACGAGCAGTACTTC
-	TRBJ1-5	TRBV6-6	-	CASSYYGQTSNQPQHF	TGTGCCAGCAGTTACTATGGACAGACTAGCAATCAGCCCCAGCATTTT
-	TRBJ1-1	TRBV11-3	TRBD1	CASSPSRDRGIYTEAFF	TGTGCCAGCAGCCCCAGCAGGGACAGGGGGATATACACTGAAGCTTTCTTT
-	TRBJ1-2	TRBV19	-	CASSGIQGSDGYTF	TGTGCCAGTAGCGGCATCCAGGGGAGCGATGGCTACACCTTC
-	TRBJ2-7	TRBV7-8	-	CASTRQAGYEQYF	TGTGCCAGTACCCGACAGGCTGGGTACGAGCAGTACTTC
-	TRBJ2-3	TRBV10-1	-	CASSGSRGVRGWGDTQYF	TGCGCCAGCAGTGGAAGTCGAGGGGTCAGGGGATGGGGAGATACGCAGTATTTT
few	TRBJ2-2	TRBV7-3	-	CASSPPGAGELFF	TGTGCCAGCAGTCCCCCCGGGGCCGGGGAGCTGTTTTTT
-	TRBJ1-6	TRBV14	-	CASSQDPRTRDNSPLHF	TGTGCCAGCAGCCAAGATCCCCGGACCAGGGATAATTCACCCCTCCACTTT
-	TRBJ1-4	TRBV6-1	-	CASSQAGGRREKLFF	TGTGCCAGCAGCCAAGCGGGGGGGCGTCGTGAAAAACTGTTTTTT
once	TRBJ1-2	TRBV6-9	-	CASRPRGHGYTF	TGTGCCAGCAGGCCCAGGGGCCATGGCTACACCTTC
-	TRBJ1-5	TRBV19	-	CASSIAGGGQPQHF	TGTGCCAGTAGTATAGCGGGGGGCGGACAGCCCCAGCATTTT
-	TRBJ2-1	TRBV11-2	-	CASSPHEAPNEQFF	TGTGCCAGCAGCCCCCACGAGGCCCCCAATGAGCAGTTCTTC
-	TRBJ2-2	TRBV7-9	TRBD2	CASSFQLAENTGELFF	TGTGCCAGCAGCTTCCAACTAGCGGAGAACACCGGGGAGCTGTTTTTT